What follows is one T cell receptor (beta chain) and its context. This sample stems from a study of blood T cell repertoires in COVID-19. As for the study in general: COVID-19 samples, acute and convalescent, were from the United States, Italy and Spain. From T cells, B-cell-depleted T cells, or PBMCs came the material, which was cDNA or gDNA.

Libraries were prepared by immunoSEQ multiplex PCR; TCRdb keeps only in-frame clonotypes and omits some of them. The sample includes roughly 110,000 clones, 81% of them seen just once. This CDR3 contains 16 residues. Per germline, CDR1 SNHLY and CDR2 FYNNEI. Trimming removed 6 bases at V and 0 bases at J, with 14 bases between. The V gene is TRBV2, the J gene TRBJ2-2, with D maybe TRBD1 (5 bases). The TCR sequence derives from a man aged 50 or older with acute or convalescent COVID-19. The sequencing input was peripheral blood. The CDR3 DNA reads TGTGCCAGCAGCCCCGGACACCTCGCGAACACCGGGGAGCTGTTTTTT. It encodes CASSPGHLANTGELFF.